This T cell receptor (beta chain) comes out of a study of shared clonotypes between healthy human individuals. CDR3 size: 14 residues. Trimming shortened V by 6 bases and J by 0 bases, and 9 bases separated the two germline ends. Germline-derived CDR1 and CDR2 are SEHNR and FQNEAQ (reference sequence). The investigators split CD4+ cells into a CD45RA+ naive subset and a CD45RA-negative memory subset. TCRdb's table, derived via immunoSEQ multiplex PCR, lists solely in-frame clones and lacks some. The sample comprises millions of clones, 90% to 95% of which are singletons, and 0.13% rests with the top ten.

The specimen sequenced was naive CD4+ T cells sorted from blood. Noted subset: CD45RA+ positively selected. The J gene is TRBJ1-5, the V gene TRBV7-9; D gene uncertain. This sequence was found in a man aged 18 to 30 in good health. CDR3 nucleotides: TGTGCCAGCAGTACGATAAGTAGCAATCAGCCCCAGCATTTT. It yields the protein CASSTISSNQPQHF. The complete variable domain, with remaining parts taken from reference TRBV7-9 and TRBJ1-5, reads DTGVSQNPRHKITKRGQNVTFRCDPISEHNRLYWYRQTLGQGPEFLTYFQNEAQLEKSRLLSDRFSAERPKGSFSTLEIQRTEQGDSAMYLCASSTISSNQPQHFGDGTRLSIL.